Listed below are T cell receptor beta chains from one sample, sequenced in a study of blood T cell repertoires in COVID-19. Assay used: immunoSEQ multiplex PCR; TCRdb lists only in-frame clones, some missing. The sample records more than 150,000 clones, 75% to 90% being singletons. The sequenced material came from peripheral blood. The source of these receptors is a man in his forties with acute or convalescent COVID-19. Each CDR3 is given without its conserved first and last residue. The order of the fields is V gene, clone size, CDR3 length, CDR3 protein. Rows give clone size only sometimes, using once, few, many, or a class for an expanded clone.

TRBV5-4 | . | 10 | ASSLARDEQF
TRBV7-9 | . | 13 | ASSLSEGANYGYT
TRBV7-3 | . | 13 | ASSPRRRGSYEQY
TRBV2 | . | 13 | ASSALEARSDGYT
TRBV5-1 | . | 10 | ASSLPGSGQY
TRBV4-1 | . | 12 | ASSPLSGGGEQF
TRBV23-1 | few | 14 | ASSQRQGVINYGYT
TRBV5-4 | . | 13 | ASSPGTNSNQPQH
TRBV9 | . | 13 | ASSYAREGGNTIY
TRBV6-5 | . | 11 | ASEGTANYGYT
TRBV4-2 | . | 15 | ASSQESRGAGANVLT
TRBV12-2 | once | 18 | ASRLLIRTSGGTQGGELF
TRBV19 | . | 11 | ASSIGALTKAY